This T cell receptor beta chain is from a study of shared clonotypes between healthy human individuals. The wider study: Donors consisted of two women and three men between 18 and 49. Whole-study findings and limits: Sequencing depth was a factor that was expected to affect clonotype sharing among donors.

Sequencing was performed with immunoSEQ multiplex PCR; in TCRdb, only in-frame clones are kept and a portion is missing. The repertoire consists of around 1.1 million clones, with roughly 80% occurring once and the leading ten covering approximately 0.95%. The CDR3 contains 16 residues. V shed 0 bases and J 4 bases; nucleotides not matched to a gene: 5. Germline CDR1 is SGHRS and CDR2 is YFSETQ. With respect to this clone: The antigen remains undetermined.

Each of the donors was a healthy adult who was HIV-negative and had not had a recent acute infection or vaccination. The source of this sequence is a man between 18 and 35 years old in good health. Some clones in this sample may be carry-over from other donors' samples. V gene TRBV5-1 combines with J gene TRBJ2-7, with 12 bases identical to TRBD2. The sequencing input was memory CD4+ T cells from PBMCs. As for subset: CD45RA-negative fraction. Here the CDR3 DNA reads TGCGCCAGCAGCTTGGCCCCCACTAGCGGGAGGTACGAGCAGTACTTC. It codes for CASSLAPTSGRYEQYF.